A single sample gave rise to the 17 T cell receptor beta chains below, sequenced in a study of T cell repertoires in cytomegalovirus infection. These receptors' antigens are unknown. TCRdb independently ran MiXCR on the reads; one entry per CDR3 protein. Among some 900,000 distinct CDR3 sequences listed, about 30% were seen once. Sequenced here: cultured CD8+ T cells from PBMCs, sampled from culture after CMV antigen stimulation. The receptors stem from a human donor in good health (CMV status not recorded). Some clones in this sample may be carry-over from other donors' samples.

There are many counts of this clonotype. This chain joins TRBV27 and TRBJ2-7; weak D call: TRBD1 (6 bases). V was cut by 3 bases and J by 2 bases, with 8 bases left in between. The CDR3 has 13 amino acids. Per the germline V gene, CDR1 is MNHEY and CDR2 is SMNVEV (reference sequence). The CDR3 sequence is CASSFGDTYEQYF. CDR3 DNA sequence: TGTGCCAGCAGTTTTGGGGACACCTACGAGCAGTACTTC.

J is TRBJ2-3 and V is TRBV6-1, with a weak D call TRBD2 (7 bases). V lost 2 bases and J 6 bases, leaving 18 bases between the germline ends. The CDR3 runs 16 residues. The germline gives CDR1 MNHNS, CDR2 SASEGT. CDR3 protein: CASSEYPGGRADTQYF. DNA for the CDR3: TGTGCCAGCAGTGAATACCCGGGGGGCCGAGCCGATACGCAGTATTTT.

This clonotype was detected only a few times. This chain links TRBV5-6 with TRBJ1-1; the D is unclear. Per the germline V gene, CDR1 is SGHDT and CDR2 is YYEEEE. This CDR3 spans 13 amino acids. The V gene lost 1 base and the J gene lost 0 bases, with 4 bases spanning the gap. CDR3 sequence (DNA): TGTGCCAGCAGCTTGATGATGAACACTGAAGCTTTCTTT. Amino acid sequence: CASSLMMNTEAFF.

The chain joins TRBV19 to TRBJ2-3; possibly TRBD1 for D (6 bases). CDR1 LNHDA and CDR2 SQIVND come from the germline V gene (reference sequence). With 6 bases removed from V and 0 bases from J, the gap between germline ends came to 22 bases. This CDR3 contains 18 residues. CDR3 protein: CASRNVLLDRPSTDTQYF. CDR3 bases: TGTGCCAGTAGGAACGTGCTTCTTGACAGGCCTAGCACAGATACGCAGTATTTT.

This clonotype was counted ten times or more. This chain uses TRBV5-4 with TRBJ1-1; D gene uncertain. CDR1 and CDR2 from the germline V gene are SGHNT and YYREEE (reference sequence). The CDR3 extends over 11 amino acids. Trimming shortened V by 2 bases and J by 4 bases, and 3 bases separated the two germline ends. The CDR3 reads CASSFRTEAFF. As DNA, the CDR3 is TGTGCCAGCAGCTTTCGCACTGAAGCTTTCTTT.

A word on this clonotype: With a much larger clone just one base away, this may be a read error. The chain carries TRBV12-3 or TRBV12-4 and TRBJ1-5; TRBD1 matches 7 bases. There are 14 residues in the CDR3. This CDR3 is CTSSPTGVAQPQHF. CDR3 nucleotides: TGTACCAGCAGTCCAACAGGGGTTGCACAGCCCCAGCATTTT.

This clonotype was seen only a few times. The chain joins TRBV12-5 to TRBJ2-7; D possibly corresponds to TRBD2 (6 bases). Germline V lookup: CDR1 LGHNT, CDR2 FRNRAP. The CDR3 has 13 amino acids. V shed 5 bases and J shed 6 bases, with 14 bases lying between them. CDR3 region: CASGPDGSPEQYF. The CDR3, as DNA: TGTGCTAGTGGTCCCGACGGGAGCCCCGAGCAGTACTTC.

This chain links TRBV7-2 with TRBJ2-5; 10 bases match TRBD1. Germline V gives CDR1 SGHTA, CDR2 FQGNSA. Germline trimming cut 6 bases from V and 4 bases from J; bases unmatched to any gene: 8. The CDR3 length is 15 residues. The CDR3 region has the DNA TGTGCCAGCAGTTACCCCGGGACAGGGGTAGAGACCCAGTACTTC. Protein product: CASSYPGTGVETQYF. The whole variable domain, remainder taken from reference TRBV7-2 and TRBJ2-5, is GAGVSQSPSNKVTEKGKDVELRCDPISGHTALYWYRQSLGQGLEFLIYFQGNSAPDKSGLPSDRFSAERTGGSVSTLTIQRTQQEDSAVYLCASSYPGTGVETQYFGPGTRLLVL.

CDR3 region: CAISELAGGPTGELFF. CDR3 nucleotides: TGTGCCATCAGTGAGCTCGCAGGGGGACCTACCGGGGAGCTGTTTTTT. This sequence joins TRBV10-3 and TRBJ2-2, with 7 bases lining up with TRBD1. The CDR3 is made up of 16 amino acids. Germline values: CDR1 ENHRY, CDR2 SYGVKD. With V trimmed by 2 bases and J by 5 bases, 8 bases remained unmatched.

This clonotype was seen repeatedly, ten times or more. The chain has TRBV7-8 and TRBJ2-2; 10 bases match TRBD1. The CDR3 spans 20 residues. CDR1 and CDR2 (germline): SGHVS, FQNEAQ. J was trimmed by 0 bases and V by 5 bases; bases with no gene match: 15. CDR3 loop: CASSLDPGQGLIANTGELFF. The CDR3, as DNA: TGTGCCAGCAGCCTAGACCCGGGACAGGGGTTAATTGCGAACACCGGGGAGCTGTTTTTT. Together with reference TRBV7-8 and TRBJ2-2, the CDR3 gives the full variable domain: GAGVSQSPRYKVAKRGQDVALRCDPISGHVSLFWYQQALGQGPEFLTYFQNEAQLDKSGLPSDRFFAERPEGSVSTLKIQRTQQEDSAVYLCASSLDPGQGLIANTGELFFGEGSRLTVL.

This clonotype has just a few counts. The J gene is TRBJ1-5, the V gene TRBV4-1, with 9 bases fitting TRBD1. This CDR3 region has 15 residues. The J segment lost 9 bases and the V segment lost 0 bases, leaving 6 bases of the junction unmatched. Per the germline V gene, CDR1 is MGHRA and CDR2 is YSYEKL. Here the CDR3 DNA reads TGCGCCAGCAGCCAAGACGGGACAGGGCTTCTGCCCCAGCATTTT. Protein: CASSQDGTGLLPQHF.

This chain uses TRBV6-6 with TRBJ1-6; D gene unclear. From germline, CDR1 is MNHNY and CDR2 SVGAGI (reference sequence). This CDR3 has 17 amino acids. V was trimmed by 4 bases and J by 8 bases, leaving 21 bases between them. The CDR3 sequence: CASSLLGTAGEDSPLHF. The CDR3 coding sequence is TGTGCCAGCAGTTTATTAGGAACAGCCGGGGAGGATTCACCCCTCCACTTT.

This rearrangement joins TRBV28 to TRBJ1-5, with D possibly matching TRBD1 (5 bases). The CDR3 has 15 residues. V lost 6 bases and J 3 bases, leaving 15 bases between the germline ends. In germline, CDR1 is MDHEN, CDR2 SYDVKM. The CDR3: CASRLETEPNQPQHF. In DNA form, the CDR3 reads TGTGCCAGCAGACTCGAGACAGAACCCAATCAGCCCCAGCATTTT.

This clonotype has only a few counts. With a much larger clone just one base away, this may be a read error. The chain has TRBV9 and TRBJ2-6; D ambiguous. The CDR3 consists of 13 residues. From germline, CDR1 is SGDLS and CDR2 YYNGEE. Trimming pared 0 bases from V and 3 bases from J, leaving 1 base between. The CDR3 reads CASSVGGANVLTF. CDR3 DNA: TGTGCCAGCAGCGTAGGTGGGGCCAACGTCCTGACTTTC.

Only a few counts were recorded for this clonotype. V is TRBV12-3 or TRBV12-4 and J is TRBJ2-7; 8 nucleotides align to TRBD1. The length of the CDR3 is 16 residues. The ends lost 4 bases at V and 3 bases at J; junction bases unmatched: 11. CDR3 region: CASSSSRTGLSYEQYF. In DNA form, the CDR3 reads TGTGCCAGCAGTTCTTCACGGACAGGGCTAAGCTACGAGCAGTACTTC.

This chain connects TRBV19 to TRBJ1-1; 8 positions agree with TRBD1. V shed 9 bases, J shed 2 bases, and the junction held 5 bases outside the gene matches. The CDR3 is 13 residues long. Germline CDR1 and CDR2: LNHDA and SQIVND (reference sequence). DNA for the CDR3: TGTGCCAGCATACAGGGGGGAAACACTGAAGCTTTCTTT. This encodes CASIQGGNTEAFF.

This clonotype has a handful of counts. V usage is TRBV20-1 and J usage is TRBJ1-1; no reliable D call. The CDR3 covers 12 residues. CDR1 is DFQATT, CDR2 SNEGSKA, per germline (reference sequence). Trimming cost V 5 bases and J 3 bases, with 10 bases left between them. The CDR3 DNA follows: TGCAGTGCTTTTTTTCTTCACACTGAAGCTTTCTTT. It translates to CSAFFLHTEAFF.